This T cell receptor beta chain emerged from a study of regulatory T cells in long-lasting Graves disease. This clonotype was detected ten times or more. With iRepertoire HTBI primers and Arm-PCR of CDR3 regions, TCR beta libraries were built. Each CDR3 protein is one row after TCRdb ran MiXCR on the multiplex PCR reads. There are approximately 350,000 distinct CDR3 sequences in the sample; 12% occur only once, and 18% lies in the top ten. CDR1 is MDHEN and CDR2 is SYDVKM in the germline V gene. Trimming took 6 bases from V and 0 from J, leaving 14 bases between them. The CDR3 extends over 16 amino acids. Time point indicated: newly diagnosed GD, antithyroid drugs for less than 3 months. Extracted RNA from PBMCs served as the source of the TCR library. All patients originated from an endocrinology department located in Xi'an, China. Separately, the same data were catalogued under a study of T cells in Graves' hyperthyroidism and ophthalmopathy. This second study says: Diagnoses rested on clinical symptoms, serum thyroxine and TRAb, thyroid ultrasound and orbital computed tomography.

The sequence came from a woman aged 18-29 years with Graves disease. The J gene is TRBJ1-4, the V gene TRBV28; no firm D call. The material sequenced was peripheral blood mononuclear cells (PBMCs), taken at new diagnosis, from a patient treated with antithyroid drugs. This CDR3 reads CASSSPRAPTNEKLFF. The DNA of the CDR3 is TGTGCCAGCAGCTCCCCCCGCGCGCCAACTAATGAAAAACTGTTTTTT.